Below are 11 T cell receptor beta chains sequenced from a single sample in a study of blood T cell repertoires in COVID-19. The assay was immunoSEQ multiplex PCR, and TCRdb's table has in-frame clones only and misses some. Seen here are about 230,000 clones, roughly 85% observed once, and the top ten hold about a tenth. The sequencing sample was made of PBMCs or T cells enriched from blood (not recorded which). The receptors were sampled from a man between 25 and 39 years old who had recovered from COVID-19.

V usage is TRBV5-1 and J usage is TRBJ1-3; TRBD1 matches 9 bases. Trimming at V came to 4 bases and at J to 4 bases, leaving 6 bases not matched to a gene. CDR1 is SGHRS and CDR2 is YFSETQ in the germline V gene. The CDR3 covers 15 residues. The CDR3: CASSPGQGRGNTIYF. The CDR3 DNA reads TGCGCCAGCAGCCCCGGACAGGGGCGAGGAAACACCATATATTTT.

The table lists this clone with a few counts. The CDR3 here is CASSKARGVSYEQYF. The CDR3, as DNA: TGTGCCAGCAGCAAAGCCCGCGGGGTTTCCTACGAGCAGTACTTC. The rearrangement links TRBV21-1 to TRBJ2-7; TRBD2, the table's D call, lacks a check against the DNA. TRBV21-1 is tagged as a pseudogene. CDR3 length equals 15 residues.

V is TRBV27 and J is TRBJ1-6, with D possibly matching TRBD1 (5 bases). CDR3 size: 18 residues. CDR1 MNHEY and CDR2 SMNVEV come from the germline V gene (reference sequence). V lost 4 bases and J lost 0, with 16 bases in between. CDR3 amino acids: CASSSQGLIYSYNSPLHF. As DNA, the CDR3 is TGTGCCAGCAGTTCGCAGGGACTGATTTACTCCTATAATTCACCCCTCCACTTT.

The chain couples TRBV6-5 to TRBJ2-4; D is uncertain. V was pared by 6 bases and J by 14 bases, with 11 bases between. CDR1 is MNHEY, CDR2 SVGAGI, per germline. The CDR3 has 10 amino acids. CDR3 nucleotide sequence: TGTGCCAGCAGCCCCTGCACTAAGTACTTC. Translated: CASSPCTKYF.

This chain joins TRBV6-4 and TRBJ2-2; 8 bases fit TRBD2. V dropped 5 bases and J dropped 0; count of bases not matched to a gene: 17. CDR3 length: 20 residues. CDR1 and CDR2 (germline): MRHNA, SNTAGT. The DNA for the CDR3 is TGTGCCAGCAGTCCCGCGCCGGGGGAGCGGGGGATCGCGAACACCGGGGAGCTGTTTTTT. Translating gives CASSPAPGERGIANTGELFF.

The chain has TRBV14 and TRBJ2-1; 12 positions agree with TRBD2. The CDR3 is made up of 16 amino acids. V lost 5 bases to trimming and J lost 9 bases; unmatched junction nucleotides: 11. Germline values: CDR1 SGHDN, CDR2 FVKESK. The CDR3 bases are TGTGCCAGCAGCGCCCGACTAGCGGGAGCTTATGGTGAGCAGTTCTTC. Its protein product is CASSARLAGAYGEQFF. Together with reference TRBV14 and TRBJ2-1, the CDR3 gives the full variable domain: EAGVTQFPSHSVIEKGQTVTLRCDPISGHDNLYWYRRVMGKEIKFLLHFVKESKQDESGMPNNRFLAERTGGTYSTLKVQPAELEDSGVYFCASSARLAGAYGEQFFGPGTRLTVL.

In regard to this clone: Within the sample, other DNA sequences also encode this same CDR3. The V call is TRBV9, the J call TRBJ1-6; a weak D match, TRBD1 (5 bases). CDR3 size: 17 residues. Germline V gives CDR1 SGDLS, CDR2 YYNGEE. V was clipped by 0 bases and J by 3 bases, with 13 bases between them. This chain's CDR3 is CASSVGRGNLYNSPLHF. The CDR3 nucleotides read TGTGCCAGCAGCGTAGGAAGGGGAAACCTCTATAATTCACCCCTCCACTTT.

The gene calls are TRBV28 and TRBJ1-2, with 8 bases identical to TRBD1. The CDR3 runs to 14 residues. The junction had 2 bases not matched to a gene; V was cut back by 1 base and J by 4 bases. Looked up from germline, CDR1 is MDHEN and CDR2 is SYDVKM. The CDR3 sequence is CASSLSDRAYGYTF. As DNA, the CDR3 is TGTGCCAGCAGTTTATCGGACAGGGCCTATGGCTACACCTTC.

The CDR3 sequence: CASDTNYEQYF. DNA for the CDR3: TGTGCCAGCGACACAAACTACGAGCAGTACTTC. This chain links TRBV6-5 with TRBJ2-7; no definite D call. With 8 bases removed from V and 3 bases from J, the gap between germline ends came to 8 bases. CDR1 and CDR2 (germline): MNHEY, SVGAGI. The CDR3 length is 11 residues.

The CDR3 sequence is CASSKRRGGASGDTQYF. The CDR3 region has the DNA TGTGCCAGCAGTAAACGTAGGGGGGGGGCATCTGGAGATACGCAGTATTTT. J is TRBJ2-3 and V is TRBV2, with D maybe TRBD2 (7 bases). With 5 bases removed from V and 5 bases from J, the gap between germline ends came to 23 bases. The V gene's germline CDR1 is SNHLY and CDR2 FYNNEI. This CDR3 spans 17 amino acids.

V is TRBV3-1 (or the pseudogene TRBV3-2) and J is TRBJ2-5, with 15 bases fitting TRBD2. This CDR3 contains 18 residues. Germline CDR1 LGHDT, CDR2 YNNKEL (reference sequence). Trimming removed 2 bases from V and 4 bases from J; junction bases left unmatched: 8. CDR3 coding DNA: TGTGCCAGCAGCCAACCGGGACTAGCGGGGGGCCGAAGAGAGACCCAGTACTTC. Protein: CASSQPGLAGGRRETQYF.